The 3 T cell receptor beta chains presented below share a single source sample, sequenced in a study of T cell repertoires in cytomegalovirus infection. Each CDR3 protein gets one entry after TCRdb re-called the reads with MiXCR. The table records about 150,000 distinct CDR3 sequences, over 25% of them present only once. No antigens are known for them. Here the sequenced sample was CD8+ T cells from cultured PBMCs, taken from culture after CMV antigen stimulation. These receptors were collected from a human donor in good health (CMV status not recorded). Some clones in this sample may be carry-over from other donors' samples.

This clonotype was seen at least ten times. This chain links TRBV27 with TRBJ1-1; D is ambiguous. V shed 0 bases and J shed 3 bases, with 8 bases lying between them. The CDR3 contains 14 residues. CDR1 and CDR2 from the germline V gene are MNHEY and SMNVEV (reference sequence). The CDR3 here is CASSLSSPDTEAFF. The CDR3 DNA is TGTGCCAGCAGTTTATCGTCCCCAGACACTGAAGCTTTCTTT.

This chain connects TRBV4-2 to TRBJ2-7, with D perhaps given as TRBD1 or TRBD2 (5 bases each). Between the trimmed V and J ends, which lost 0 bases and 2 bases, there was a span of 14 bases. Germline CDR1 and CDR2: LGHNA and YNFKEQ. This CDR3 is built from 16 residues. CDR3 protein: CASSQDIEGPPYEQYF. DNA of the CDR3: TGTGCCAGCAGCCAAGATATTGAGGGGCCCCCCTACGAGCAGTACTTC.

This clonotype was observed a handful of times. The V gene is TRBV7-9, the J gene TRBJ2-3, with 11 bases fitting TRBD2. Germline assignment: CDR1 SEHNR and CDR2 FQNEAQ (reference sequence). J was trimmed by 2 bases and V by 2 bases; bases with no gene match: 6. The CDR3 consists of 17 residues. The DNA of the CDR3 is TGTGCCAGCAGCTTATACGGTAGCGGGGGGGCCACAGATACGCAGTATTTT. Its translation: CASSLYGSGGATDTQYF.